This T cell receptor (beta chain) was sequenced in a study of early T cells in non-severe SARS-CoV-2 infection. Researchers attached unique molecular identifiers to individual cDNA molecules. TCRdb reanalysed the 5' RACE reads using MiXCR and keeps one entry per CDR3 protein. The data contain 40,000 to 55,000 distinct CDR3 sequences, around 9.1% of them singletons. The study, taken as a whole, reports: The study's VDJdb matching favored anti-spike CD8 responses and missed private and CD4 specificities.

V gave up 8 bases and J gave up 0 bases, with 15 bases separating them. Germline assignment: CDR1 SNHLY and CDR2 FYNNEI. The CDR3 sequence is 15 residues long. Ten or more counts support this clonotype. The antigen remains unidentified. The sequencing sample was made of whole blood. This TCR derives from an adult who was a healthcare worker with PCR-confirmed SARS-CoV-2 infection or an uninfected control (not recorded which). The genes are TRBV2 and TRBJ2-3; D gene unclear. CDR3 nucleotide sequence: TGTGCCAGCTCCCCCGTGACACGAAGCACAGATACGCAGTATTTT. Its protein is CASSPVTRSTDTQYF.